These T cell receptor beta chains were read from a single sample in a study of blood T cell repertoires in COVID-19. Clones were sequenced by immunoSEQ multiplex PCR, and TCRdb holds only the in-frame ones, with some missing. The sample consists of about 410,000 clones, 80% to 90% of them appearing once. The source material was peripheral blood. The origin of the receptors is a woman aged 30 to 39 with active or convalescent COVID-19. The CDR3 runs from the conserved cysteine through the conserved F or W. The D gene is left open where the match is weak. The size of a clone is reported for some rows only, either as once, few or many, or as a class for expanded clones.

d_gene	abundance	v_gene	j_gene	CDR3nt	CDR3aa
-	few	TRBV4-2	TRBJ2-2	TGTGCCAGCAGCCAAGTGGAGGAGAACACCGGGGAGCTGTTTTTT	CASSQVEENTGELFF
TRBD2	-	TRBV7-2	TRBJ2-7	TGTGCCAGCAGCTTAGTCGGTAGCGGGGGCTCCTACGAGCAGTACTTC	CASSLVGSGGSYEQYF
-	-	TRBV5-4	TRBJ1-1	TGTGCCAGCAGCGGTTTGGTCGGGGGAAATACTGAAGCTTTCTTT	CASSGLVGGNTEAFF
TRBD1	few	TRBV19	TRBJ1-6	TGTGCCAGTAGTATCCGGGACAGACCCCTCCACTTT	CASSIRDRPLHF
TRBD1	-	TRBV2	TRBJ1-3	TGTGCCAGCATCCGGGACAGGGGGTTTGGTTTGGACACCATATATTTT	CASIRDRGFGLDTIYF
-	-	TRBV30	TRBJ2-1	TGTGCCTGGAGTGGTGACTCCTCCTCCTACAATGAGCAGTTCTTC	CAWSGDSSSYNEQFF
TRBD1	-	TRBV18	TRBJ2-1	TGTGCCAGCTCACCCCGACAGGGGGTAACCAATGAGCAGTTCTTC	CASSPRQGVTNEQFF
-	-	TRBV28	TRBJ1-5	TGTGCCAGCCTGCGGGGTGGGGGCAATCAGCCCCAGCATTTT	CASLRGGGNQPQHF
-	-	TRBV6-1	TRBJ1-5	TGTGCCAGCAGTGAAGCGCTCTGGGGGGGCCAGCCCCAGCATTTT	CASSEALWGGQPQHF
-	once	TRBV5-4	TRBJ2-3	TGTGCCAGCAGCTTGGCAGGGACGGGGGCAGATACGCAGTATTTT	CASSLAGTGADTQYF
-	-	TRBV7-9	TRBJ1-3	TGTGCCAGCAGCATTCACCAGGAGGGGTCTGGAAACACCATATATTTT	CASSIHQEGSGNTIYF
TRBD1	-	TRBV5-6	TRBJ1-1	TGTGCCAGCAGCTCGTTGGACAGGTTGGCTGAAGCTTTCTTT	CASSSLDRLAEAFF
-	once	TRBV11-3	TRBJ2-2	TGTGCCAGCAGCCTGGGACTCCCTATGAACACCGGGGAGCTGTTTTTT	CASSLGLPMNTGELFF
-	-	TRBV11-2	TRBJ2-1	TGTGCCAGCAGCCCCCGGGACTTCTACAATGAGCAGTTCTTC	CASSPRDFYNEQFF
-	once	TRBV30	TRBJ1-1	TGTGCCTGGAGGGAACAGGGTAGCAACACTGAAGCTTTCTTT	CAWREQGSNTEAFF
TRBD1	-	TRBV30	TRBJ2-2	TGTGCCTGGAGTGGAGGACAGGGTACCGGGGAGCTGTTTTTT	CAWSGGQGTGELFF
TRBD2	-	TRBV5-8	TRBJ2-5	TGTGCCAGCAGCTTGTCTGGGAAAATTAGCGGGAAGCCCCAAGAGACCCAGTACTTC	CASSLSGKISGKPQETQYF
-	-	TRBV7-2	TRBJ1-1	TGTGCCAGCAGCTTCACCGGGTCTTCGAACACTGAAGCTTTCTTT	CASSFTGSSNTEAFF
-	-	TRBV6-5	TRBJ1-1	TGTGCCAGCAGACGGAAGGTAGGGGCTGAAGCTTTCTTT	CASRRKVGAEAFF
-	-	TRBV2	TRBJ2-7	TGTGCCAGCACCTACGCCACCTACGAGCAGTACTTC	CASTYATYEQYF
-	-	TRBV5-8	TRBJ1-1	TGTGCCAGCAGCCTGGGTCGCAGAATGAACACTGAAGCTTTCTTT	CASSLGRRMNTEAFF
-	-	TRBV9	TRBJ1-2	TGTGCCAGCAGCCCACGACAGGAGAACTATGGCTACACCTTC	CASSPRQENYGYTF